Below, 23 T cell receptor beta chains from the same sample are listed, as sequenced in a study of neurological immune-mediated disorders. TCRdb used MiXCR to reprocess the 5' RACE reads, holding one entry per CDR3 protein. Seen here are roughly 50,000 distinct CDR3 sequences, roughly 15% observed once, and the top ten hold 4% to 5.5%. Sequencing was carried out using PBMCs. The source of these receptors is a man aged 60 to 69 in good health.

The chain carries TRBV2 and TRBJ2-7; D is unresolved. Trimming cost V 3 bases and J 4 bases, with 7 bases left between them. The V gene's germline CDR1 is SNHLY and CDR2 FYNNEI. This CDR3 contains 12 residues. Written as DNA, the CDR3 is TGTGCCAGCAGTGAGCGGCCTTACGAGCAGTACTTC. Translating gives CASSERPYEQYF.

Many counts were recorded for this clonotype. This chain uses TRBV20-1 with TRBJ1-1, with D possibly matching TRBD1 (5 bases). Between the trimmed V and J ends, which lost 4 bases and 2 bases, there was a span of 8 bases. CDR1 DFQATT and CDR2 SNEGSKA come from the germline V gene (reference sequence). The CDR3 length is 12 residues. The CDR3 loop is CSATTDNTEAFF. The DNA for the CDR3 is TGCAGTGCTACGACAGACAACACTGAAGCTTTCTTT.

The chain uses TRBV11-2 and TRBJ2-5, with D unresolved. V shed 2 bases and J shed 1 base, with 5 bases lying between them. In germline, CDR1 is SGHAT, CDR2 FQNNGV. The CDR3 sequence is 13 residues long. The CDR3 DNA sequence: TGTGCCAGCAGCTTAAGCTCCCAAGAGACCCAGTACTTC. It specifies CASSLSSQETQYF.

A word on this clonotype: A much bigger clone sits one base away, suggesting this may be a read error. The chain employs TRBV6-5 and TRBJ2-1; D may be TRBD1 or TRBD2 (6 bases each). Germline CDR1 and CDR2: MNHEY and SVGAGI. V dropped 6 bases and J dropped 5 bases, with 23 bases sitting between them. This CDR3 spans 17 amino acids. The CDR3 sequence is CASSPGGGGIPDNEQFF. CDR3 coding DNA: TGTGCCAGCAGCCCCGGGGGCGGTGGGATTCCTGACAATGAGCAGTTCTTC.

This clonotype was observed many times. The rearrangement uses TRBV5-1 and TRBJ2-2, with 8 positions matching TRBD1. V shed 5 bases, J shed 0 bases, and the junction held 3 bases outside the gene matches. This CDR3 comprises 15 residues. Germline V gene data show CDR1 as SGHRS and CDR2 as YFSETQ. The CDR3, as DNA: TGCGCCAGCAGTGACAGGGGACCGAACACCGGGGAGCTGTTTTTT. It codes for CASSDRGPNTGELFF. The entire variable domain, with the rest obtained from reference TRBV5-1 and TRBJ2-2, is as follows: KAGVTQTPRYLIKTRGQQVTLSCSPISGHRSVSWYQQTPGQGLQFLFEYFSETQRNKGNFPGRFSGRQFSNSRSEMNVSTLELGDSALYLCASSDRGPNTGELFFGEGSRLTVL.

This clonotype came up many times. The V and J genes are TRBV6-6 and TRBJ2-7, with TRBD2 identical over 8 bases. The CDR3 runs to 16 residues. The junction had 13 bases not matched to a gene; V was cut back by 5 bases and J by 4 bases. Per germline, CDR1 MNHNY and CDR2 SVGAGI (reference sequence). The CDR3 nucleotides are TGTGCCAGCAGTCAGTCCGCTAGCGGGCTTGCGTACGAGCAGTACTTC. Translating gives CASSQSASGLAYEQYF.

In the case of this clonotype: A much bigger clone sits one base away, suggesting this may be a read error. This chain links TRBV7-9 with TRBJ2-7, with D possibly being TRBD2 (6 bases). With 2 bases removed from V and 6 bases from J, the gap between germline ends came to 17 bases. Germline V CDR1 and CDR2: SEHNR, FQNEAQ (reference sequence). The CDR3 is made up of 15 amino acids. CDR3 region: CASSLSEGRVGEQYF. The DNA for the CDR3 is TGTGCCAGCAGCTTATCGGAGGGGCGAGTAGGCGAGCAGTACTTC.

This clonotype appeared many times. The gene calls are TRBV6-6 and TRBJ2-1, with D maybe TRBD2 (5 bases). The ends were cut back, 7 bases at V and 2 bases at J, with 12 bases in the middle. This CDR3 is 14 amino acids long. CDR1 MNHNY and CDR2 SVGAGI come from the germline V gene (reference sequence). CDR3 loop: CASTLADPYNEQFF. DNA for the CDR3: TGTGCCAGCACCCTAGCTGATCCCTACAATGAGCAGTTCTTC.

This clonotype was seen only a few times. The rearrangement joins TRBV7-3 to TRBJ2-5; the D gene is possibly TRBD2 (5 bases). In germline, CDR1 is SGHTA, CDR2 FQGTGA. The V gene lost 1 base and the J gene lost 1 base, with 7 bases spanning the gap. This CDR3 is 14 amino acids long. CDR3 region: CASSLKAGQETQYF. The CDR3 DNA reads as TGTGCCAGCAGCTTAAAGGCGGGCCAAGAGACCCAGTACTTC.

This clonotype was observed at least ten times. The chain has TRBV5-1 and TRBJ2-5, with 7 bases fitting TRBD2. CDR1 and CDR2 (germline): SGHRS, YFSETQ. With 0 bases clipped from V and 5 bases from J, the junction kept 10 bases outside the gene matches. This CDR3 is built from 16 residues. CDR3 region: CASSLVLGRAPETQYF. CDR3 in DNA: TGCGCCAGCAGCTTGGTCTTGGGGAGGGCCCCCGAGACCCAGTACTTC. Full variable domain (missing parts from reference TRBV5-1 and TRBJ2-5): KAGVTQTPRYLIKTRGQQVTLSCSPISGHRSVSWYQQTPGQGLQFLFEYFSETQRNKGNFPGRFSGRQFSNSRSEMNVSTLELGDSALYLCASSLVLGRAPETQYFGPGTRLLVL.

This clonotype occurred many times. The gene calls are TRBV7-3 and TRBJ2-1; weak D call: TRBD1 (6 bases). CDR1 SGHTA and CDR2 FQGTGA come from the germline V gene. This CDR3 has 15 residues. The V gene lost 5 bases and the J gene lost 4 bases, with 15 bases spanning the gap. CDR3 amino acids: CASSPSTGTYNEQFF. CDR3 nucleotides: TGTGCCAGCAGCCCGTCGACAGGTACATACAATGAGCAGTTCTTC.

Many counts were recorded for this clonotype. The chain employs TRBV5-1 and TRBJ2-7; a possible D gene is TRBD2 (6 bases). Trimming took off 4 bases at V and 3 bases at J, with 14 bases between the two ends. CDR1 is SGHRS and CDR2 is YFSETQ in the germline V gene. The length of the CDR3 is 14 residues. CDR3 sequence reads: CASSRDGGNYEQYF. CDR3 nucleotides: TGCGCCAGCAGCCGGGACGGGGGAAACTACGAGCAGTACTTC.

For this clonotype: No DNA is shown, since the ends of the CDR3 on it are uncertain; the CDR3 is the one TCRdb lists. The rearrangement links TRBV7-9 to TRBJ1-1; the table names TRBD1, a call not compared with the DNA. From its first to its last residue, the CDR3 has 20 amino acids. Germline CDR1 SEHNR, CDR2 FQNEAQ (reference sequence). This chain's CDR3 is CASSFYICSAIKTGNTEAFF.

This clonotype was counted many times. The rearrangement uses TRBV20-1 and TRBJ2-1; 7 bases align to TRBD1. V gave up 6 bases and J gave up 8 bases; unmatched junction bases: 7. The CDR3 extends over 12 amino acids. Germline assignment: CDR1 DFQATT and CDR2 SNEGSKA (reference sequence). This CDR3 reads CSAPDQGDEQFF. CDR3 sequence (DNA): TGCAGTGCCCCGGACCAGGGGGATGAGCAGTTCTTC.

The rearrangement links TRBV5-1 to TRBJ2-7; D not certain. Germline V gene data show CDR1 as SGHRS and CDR2 as YFSETQ. V dropped 1 base and J dropped 5 bases, with 13 bases sitting between them. This CDR3 contains 14 residues. The CDR3 bases are TGCGCCAGCAGCTTGATTCAGGAGAGCAACGAGCAGTACTTC. Residues: CASSLIQESNEQYF.

The table lists this clonotype with many counts. The rearrangement links TRBV9 to TRBJ2-2, with 7 positions matching TRBD2. The CDR3 spans 15 residues. Per germline, CDR1 SGDLS and CDR2 YYNGEE. V shed 4 bases, J shed 1 base, and the junction held 4 bases outside the gene matches. Here the CDR3 DNA reads TGTGCCAGCAGCTCGCGCGGGGGGAACACCGGGGAGCTGTTTTTT. Translating gives CASSSRGGNTGELFF.

In its sample, this clonotype was seen many times. The J gene is TRBJ2-5, the V gene TRBV7-9, with 7 bases matching TRBD2. The CDR3 length is 14 residues. The V gene end was trimmed by 4 bases and the J gene end by 5 bases; junction bases not matched to a gene: 7. Germline V gene data show CDR1 as SEHNR and CDR2 as FQNEAQ (reference sequence). CDR3 in DNA: TGTGCCAGCAGCTACGAGGGAGGGCCTGAGACCCAGTACTTC. The encoded protein is CASSYEGGPETQYF. Together with reference TRBV7-9 and TRBJ2-5, the CDR3 gives the full variable domain: DTGVSQNPRHKITKRGQNVTFRCDPISEHNRLYWYRQTLGQGPEFLTYFQNEAQLEKSRLLSDRFSAERPKGSFSTLEIQRTEQGDSAMYLCASSYEGGPETQYFGPGTRLLVL.

There are many counts of this clonotype. The chain uses TRBV5-1 and TRBJ2-6, with 8 positions matching TRBD2. With V trimmed by 2 bases and J by 2 bases, 0 bases remained unmatched. In germline, CDR1 is SGHRS, CDR2 YFSETQ. CDR3 size: 15 residues. CDR3 DNA: TGCGCCAGCAGCTTCGGGGGGGCTGGGGCCAACGTCCTGACTTTC. Translation: CASSFGGAGANVLTF.

In DNA, the CDR3 is TGTGCCAGCAGCGCCAGTAGAGGCGAGCAGTACTTC. Protein sequence: CASSASRGEQYF. The chain recombines TRBV7-2 with TRBJ2-7; D remains ambiguous. The V end lost 5 bases, the J end lost 6 bases, and 11 bases lay between the germline ends. The CDR3 contains 12 residues. Per the germline V gene, CDR1 is SGHTA and CDR2 is FQGNSA.

Points on this clonotype: A much larger clone lies one base from this, so it may be a read error. The chain carries TRBV6-2 or TRBV6-3 and TRBJ2-1; 7 bases line up with TRBD1. CDR3 length: 15 amino acids. Per the germline V gene, CDR1 is MNHEY and CDR2 is SVGEGT. The CDR3 bases are TGTGCCAGCAGTCTCCGGGACAGTGCCTACAATGACCAGTTCTTC. Translation: CASSLRDSAYNDQFF.

Concerning this clonotype: This could be a read error, since a much larger clone is one nucleotide away. This sequence joins TRBV9 and TRBJ2-7; D assignment may be TRBD1 or TRBD2 (6 bases each). Germline CDR1 reads SGDLS; CDR2 reads YYNGEE. Trimming left V 1 base short and J 9 bases short, with 17 bases between. CDR3 length equals 14 residues. CDR3 loop: CASSVRGGREGQYF. CDR3 in DNA: TGTGCCAGCAGCGTACGAGGGGGGCGCGAGGGGCAGTACTTC.

V usage is TRBV7-8 and J usage is TRBJ2-3, with 9 positions matching TRBD1. V lost 1 base, J lost 3 bases, and 8 bases stayed unmatched. The CDR3 is 17 residues long. Per germline, CDR1 SGHVS and CDR2 FQNEAQ. The chain's CDR3 is CASSLVGRDRVTDTQYF. The CDR3 coding sequence is TGTGCCAGCAGCTTAGTGGGCAGGGACAGGGTAACAGATACGCAGTATTTT.

This clonotype was found many times. This chain connects TRBV5-6 to TRBJ1-3; D is undetermined. Germline lookup yields CDR1 SGHDT and CDR2 YYEEEE. The CDR3 consists of 16 residues. With 3 bases removed from V and 2 bases from J, the gap between germline ends came to 15 bases. CDR3: CASSSSDLFTGNTIYF. The CDR3, as DNA: TGTGCCAGCAGCTCATCTGACCTTTTTACTGGAAACACCATATATTTT.